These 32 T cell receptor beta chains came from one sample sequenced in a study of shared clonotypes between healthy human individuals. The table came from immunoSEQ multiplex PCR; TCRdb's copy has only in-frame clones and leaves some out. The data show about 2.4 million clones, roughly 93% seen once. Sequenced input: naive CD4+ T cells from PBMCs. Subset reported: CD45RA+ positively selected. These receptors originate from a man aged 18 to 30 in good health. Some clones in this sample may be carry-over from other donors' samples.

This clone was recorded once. CDR3 residues: CASSVGGSFGETQYF. CDR3 coding DNA: TGTGCCAGCAGCGTAGGGGGGAGCTTTGGGGAGACCCAGTACTTC. The chain is built from TRBV9 and TRBJ2-5; D assignment may be TRBD1 or TRBD2 (5 bases each). This CDR3 comprises 15 residues. Per the germline V gene, CDR1 is SGDLS and CDR2 is YYNGEE. V lost 0 bases and J lost 5, with 14 bases in between.

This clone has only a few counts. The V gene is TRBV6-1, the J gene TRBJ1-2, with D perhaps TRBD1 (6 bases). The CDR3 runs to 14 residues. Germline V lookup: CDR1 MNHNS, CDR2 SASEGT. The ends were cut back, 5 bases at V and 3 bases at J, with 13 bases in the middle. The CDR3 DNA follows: TGTGCCAGCAGTCTGGACAGACCTTACTATGGCTACACCTTC. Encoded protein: CASSLDRPYYGYTF.

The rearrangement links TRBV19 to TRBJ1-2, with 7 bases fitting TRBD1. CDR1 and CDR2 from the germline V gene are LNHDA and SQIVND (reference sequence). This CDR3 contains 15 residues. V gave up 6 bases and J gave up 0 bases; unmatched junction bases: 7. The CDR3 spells CASSLRDRANYGYTF. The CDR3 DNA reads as TGTGCCAGTAGCCTCCGGGACAGAGCTAACTATGGCTACACCTTC.

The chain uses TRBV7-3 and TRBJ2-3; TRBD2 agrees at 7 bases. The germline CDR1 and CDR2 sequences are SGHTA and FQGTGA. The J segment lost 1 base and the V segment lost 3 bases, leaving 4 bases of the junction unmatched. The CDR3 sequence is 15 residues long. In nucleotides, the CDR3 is TGTGCCAGCAGCTTTAATGCGGGAGGCACAGATACGCAGTATTTT. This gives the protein CASSFNAGGTDTQYF.

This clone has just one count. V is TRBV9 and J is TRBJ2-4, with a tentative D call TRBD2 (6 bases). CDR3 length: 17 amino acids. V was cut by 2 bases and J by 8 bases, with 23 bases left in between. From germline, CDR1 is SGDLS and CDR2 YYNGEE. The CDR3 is CASSVSPIAGLADIQYF. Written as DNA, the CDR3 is TGTGCCAGCAGCGTGAGCCCCATTGCGGGATTGGCAGACATTCAGTACTTC.

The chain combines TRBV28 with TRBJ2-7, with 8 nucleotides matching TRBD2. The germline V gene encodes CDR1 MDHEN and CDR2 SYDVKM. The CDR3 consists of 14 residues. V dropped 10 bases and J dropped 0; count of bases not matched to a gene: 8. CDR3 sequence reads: CATRWLAGSYEQYF. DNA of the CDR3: TGTGCCACCAGGTGGCTAGCGGGCTCCTACGAGCAGTACTTC.

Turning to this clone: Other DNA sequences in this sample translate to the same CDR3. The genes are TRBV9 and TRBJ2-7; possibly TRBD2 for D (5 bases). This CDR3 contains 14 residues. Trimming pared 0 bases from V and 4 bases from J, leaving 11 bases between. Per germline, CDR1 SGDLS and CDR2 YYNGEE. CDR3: CASSVVPGSYEQYF. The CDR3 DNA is TGTGCCAGCAGCGTAGTTCCGGGGTCTTACGAGCAGTACTTC.

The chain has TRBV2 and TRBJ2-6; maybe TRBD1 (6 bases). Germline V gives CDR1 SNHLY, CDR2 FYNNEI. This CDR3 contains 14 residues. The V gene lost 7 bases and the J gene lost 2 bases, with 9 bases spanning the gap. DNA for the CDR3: TGTGCCAGCAACACAGGGACTGGGGCCAACGTCCTGACTTTC. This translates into CASNTGTGANVLTF.

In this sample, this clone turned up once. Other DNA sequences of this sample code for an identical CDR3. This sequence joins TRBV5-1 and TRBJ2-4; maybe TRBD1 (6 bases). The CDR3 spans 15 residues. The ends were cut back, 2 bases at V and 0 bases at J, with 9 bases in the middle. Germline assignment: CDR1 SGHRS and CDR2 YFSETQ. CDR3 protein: CASSLQGLAKNIQYF. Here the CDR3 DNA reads TGCGCCAGCAGCTTACAGGGTTTAGCCAAAAACATTCAGTACTTC.

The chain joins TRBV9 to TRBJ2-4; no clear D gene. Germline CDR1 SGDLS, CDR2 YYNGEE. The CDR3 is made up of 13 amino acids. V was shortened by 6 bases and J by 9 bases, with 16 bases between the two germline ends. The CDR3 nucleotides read TGTGCCAGCAAAAAGGGTCTGATCGGCATTCAGTACTTC. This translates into CASKKGLIGIQYF.

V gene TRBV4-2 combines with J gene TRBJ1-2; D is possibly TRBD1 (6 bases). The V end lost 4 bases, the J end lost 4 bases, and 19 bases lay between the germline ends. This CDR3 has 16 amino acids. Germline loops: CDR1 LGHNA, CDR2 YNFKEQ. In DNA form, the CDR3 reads TGTGCCAGCAGCCTTAACCGGGACCGGGGGGCCTATGGCTACACCTTC. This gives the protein CASSLNRDRGAYGYTF.

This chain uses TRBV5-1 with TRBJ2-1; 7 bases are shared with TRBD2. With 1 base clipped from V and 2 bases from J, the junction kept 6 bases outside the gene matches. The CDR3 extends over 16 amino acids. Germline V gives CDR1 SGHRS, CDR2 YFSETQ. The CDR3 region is CASSLSSGGAYNEQFF. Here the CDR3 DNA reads TGCGCCAGCAGCTTGTCGTCGGGGGGAGCCTACAATGAGCAGTTCTTC.

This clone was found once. The CDR3 spells CASSLGTGKSNQPQHF. Here the CDR3 DNA reads TGTGCCAGCAGCTTAGGGACAGGGAAATCCAATCAGCCCCAGCATTTT. This sequence joins TRBV7-2 and TRBJ1-5, with 8 bases identical to TRBD1. V dropped 1 base and J dropped 3; count of bases not matched to a gene: 5. Germline V gene sequence: CDR1 SGHTA, CDR2 FQGNSA. This CDR3 has 16 residues.

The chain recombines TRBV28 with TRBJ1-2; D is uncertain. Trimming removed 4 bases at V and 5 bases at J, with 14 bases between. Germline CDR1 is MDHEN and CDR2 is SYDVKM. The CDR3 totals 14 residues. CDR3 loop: CASSSPMDPYGYTF. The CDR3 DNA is TGTGCCAGCAGTTCCCCTATGGACCCGTATGGCTACACCTTC.

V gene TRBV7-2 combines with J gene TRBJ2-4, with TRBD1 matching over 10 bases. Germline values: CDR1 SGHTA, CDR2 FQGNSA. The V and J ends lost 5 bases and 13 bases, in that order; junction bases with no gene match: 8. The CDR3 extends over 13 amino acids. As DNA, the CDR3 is TGTGCCAGCAGCGTCACCGGGACAGGGGTACAGTACTTC. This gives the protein CASSVTGTGVQYF.

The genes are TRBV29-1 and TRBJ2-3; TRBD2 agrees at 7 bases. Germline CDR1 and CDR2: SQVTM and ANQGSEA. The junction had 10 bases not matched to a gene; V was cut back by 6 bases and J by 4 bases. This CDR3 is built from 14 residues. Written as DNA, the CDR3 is TGCAGCGTACACGCCGGGAGGAGGGCAGATACGCAGTATTTT. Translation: CSVHAGRRADTQYF.

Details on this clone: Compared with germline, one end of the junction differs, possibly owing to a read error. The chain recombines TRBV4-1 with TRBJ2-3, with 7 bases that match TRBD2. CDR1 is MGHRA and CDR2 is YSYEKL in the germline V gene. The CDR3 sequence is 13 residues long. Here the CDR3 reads CASSQGIGGSSVF. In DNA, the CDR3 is TGCGCCAGCAGCCAAGGAATCGGCGGGAGTTCCGTTTTT.

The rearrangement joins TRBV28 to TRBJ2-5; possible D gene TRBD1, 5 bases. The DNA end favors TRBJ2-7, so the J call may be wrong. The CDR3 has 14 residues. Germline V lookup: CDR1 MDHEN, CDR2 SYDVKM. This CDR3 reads CASSLVSDTYEQYF. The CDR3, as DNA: TGTGCCAGCAGTTTAGTCTCGGACACCTACGAGCAGTACTTC.

The CDR3 sequence is CASSASADTQYF. The CDR3 DNA reads as TGTGCCAGCAGTGCCAGTGCAGATACGCAGTATTTT. The chain uses TRBV2 and TRBJ2-3; D not certain. There are 12 residues in the CDR3. Germline CDR1 is SNHLY and CDR2 is FYNNEI. Trimming took 4 bases from V and 4 from J, leaving 6 bases between them.

The CDR3 DNA is TGTGCCAGCAGTTTTAGCAGGGGGTGGGAGACCCAGTACTTC. Its translation is CASSFSRGWETQYF. The chain has TRBV28 and TRBJ2-5; 7 bases match TRBD1. Germline CDR1 reads MDHEN; CDR2 reads SYDVKM. The junction had 6 bases not matched to a gene; V was cut back by 3 bases and J by 5 bases. This CDR3 is 14 amino acids long.

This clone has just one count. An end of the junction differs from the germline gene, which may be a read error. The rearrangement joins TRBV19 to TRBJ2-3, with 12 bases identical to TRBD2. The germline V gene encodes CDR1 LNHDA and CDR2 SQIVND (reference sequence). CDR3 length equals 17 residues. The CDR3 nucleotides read TGTGCCAGTAGTCAAAAAACTAGCGGGAGGATCACATATACGCAGTATTTT. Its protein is CASSQKTSGRITYTQYF.

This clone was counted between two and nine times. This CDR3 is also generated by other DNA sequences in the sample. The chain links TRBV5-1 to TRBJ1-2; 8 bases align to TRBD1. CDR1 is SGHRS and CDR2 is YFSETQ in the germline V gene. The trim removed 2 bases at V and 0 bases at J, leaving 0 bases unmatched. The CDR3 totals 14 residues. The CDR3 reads CASSLQGANYGYTF. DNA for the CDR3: TGCGCCAGCAGCTTACAGGGGGCTAACTATGGCTACACCTTC.

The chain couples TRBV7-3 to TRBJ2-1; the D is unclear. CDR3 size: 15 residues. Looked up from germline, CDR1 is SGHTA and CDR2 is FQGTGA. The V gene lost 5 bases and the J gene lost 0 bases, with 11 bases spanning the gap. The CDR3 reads CASSPGLGSYNEQFF. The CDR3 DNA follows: TGTGCCAGCAGCCCCGGTCTAGGCTCCTACAATGAGCAGTTCTTC.

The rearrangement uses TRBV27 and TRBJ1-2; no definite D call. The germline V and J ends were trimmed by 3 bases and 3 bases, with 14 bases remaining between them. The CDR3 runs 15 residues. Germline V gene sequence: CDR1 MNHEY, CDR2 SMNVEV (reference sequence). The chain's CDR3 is CASSFAGPGDYGYTF. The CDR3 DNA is TGTGCCAGCAGTTTTGCTGGCCCAGGAGACTATGGCTACACCTTC.

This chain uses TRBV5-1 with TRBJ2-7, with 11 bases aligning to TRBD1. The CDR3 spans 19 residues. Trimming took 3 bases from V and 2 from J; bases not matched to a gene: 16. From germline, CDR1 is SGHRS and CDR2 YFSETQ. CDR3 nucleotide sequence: TGCGCCAGCAGCTCCAACCAGGACAGGGGGCTCCTTGGGGCCTACGAGCAGTACTTC. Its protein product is CASSSNQDRGLLGAYEQYF. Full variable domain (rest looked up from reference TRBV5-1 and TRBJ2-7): KAGVTQTPRYLIKTRGQQVTLSCSPISGHRSVSWYQQTPGQGLQFLFEYFSETQRNKGNFPGRFSGRQFSNSRSEMNVSTLELGDSALYLCASSSNQDRGLLGAYEQYFGPGTRLTVT.

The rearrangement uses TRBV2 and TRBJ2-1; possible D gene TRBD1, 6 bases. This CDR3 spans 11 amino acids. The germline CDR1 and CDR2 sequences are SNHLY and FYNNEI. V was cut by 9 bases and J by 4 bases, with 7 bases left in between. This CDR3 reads CASGQYNEQFF. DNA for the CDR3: TGTGCCAGTGGACAGTACAATGAGCAGTTCTTC.

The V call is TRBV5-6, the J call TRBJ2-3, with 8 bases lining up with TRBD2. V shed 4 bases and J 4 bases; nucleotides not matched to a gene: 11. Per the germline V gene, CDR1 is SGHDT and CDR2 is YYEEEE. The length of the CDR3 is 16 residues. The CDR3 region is CASSATSGHGADTQYF. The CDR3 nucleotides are TGTGCCAGCAGCGCCACTAGCGGCCATGGGGCAGATACGCAGTATTTT.

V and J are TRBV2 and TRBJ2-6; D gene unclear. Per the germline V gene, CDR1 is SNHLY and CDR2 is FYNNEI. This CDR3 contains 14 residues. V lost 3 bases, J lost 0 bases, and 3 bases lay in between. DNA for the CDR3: TGTGCCAGCAGTGACGCCTCTGGGGCCAACGTCCTGACTTTC. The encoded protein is CASSDASGANVLTF.

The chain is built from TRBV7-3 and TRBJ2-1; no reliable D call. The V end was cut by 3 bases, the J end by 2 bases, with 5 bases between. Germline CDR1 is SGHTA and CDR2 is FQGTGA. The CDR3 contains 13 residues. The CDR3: CASSFRAYNEQFF. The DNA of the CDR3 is TGTGCCAGCAGCTTTCGAGCCTACAATGAGCAGTTCTTC. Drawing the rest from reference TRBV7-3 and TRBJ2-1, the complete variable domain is GAGVSQTPSNKVTEKGKYVELRCDPISGHTALYWYRQSLGQGPEFLIYFQGTGAADDSGLPNDRFFAVRPEGSVSTLKIQRTERGDSAVYLCASSFRAYNEQFFGPGTRLTVL.

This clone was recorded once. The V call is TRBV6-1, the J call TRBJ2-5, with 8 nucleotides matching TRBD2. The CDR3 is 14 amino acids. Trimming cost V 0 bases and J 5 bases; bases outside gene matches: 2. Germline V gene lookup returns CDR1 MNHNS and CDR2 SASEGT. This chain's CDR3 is CASSEAPGGETQYF. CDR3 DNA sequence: TGTGCCAGCAGTGAAGCCCCGGGGGGGGAGACCCAGTACTTC.

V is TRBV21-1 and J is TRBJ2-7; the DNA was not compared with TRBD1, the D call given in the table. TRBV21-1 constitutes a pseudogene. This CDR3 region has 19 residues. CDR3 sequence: CASSSRTGGPEPLSYEQYF. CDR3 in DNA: TGTGCCAGCAGCTCGCGAACAGGGGGCCCTGAACCTTTATCCTACGAGCAGTACTTC.

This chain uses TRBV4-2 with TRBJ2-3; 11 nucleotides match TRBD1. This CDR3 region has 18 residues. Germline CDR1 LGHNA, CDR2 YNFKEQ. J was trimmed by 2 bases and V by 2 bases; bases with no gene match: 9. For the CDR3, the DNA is TGTGCCAGCAGCCAATCAGGAGGACAGGGGGCATTCACAGATACGCAGTATTTT. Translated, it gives CASSQSGGQGAFTDTQYF.